The next 22 T cell receptor beta chains were all read from a single sample in a study of CD8+CD57+ T cells in acquired aplastic anemia. Both TCR beta VDJ combination and CDR3 sequence profiling were carried out. Genomic DNA was the template for this profiling. From the reads, TCRdb called clonotypes with MiXCR, one entry per CDR3 protein. The profile shows 100,000 to 130,000 distinct CDR3 sequences, 51% of them singletons. Sequencing was carried out using sorted CD4+, CD8+, or CD8+CD57+ T cells (not recorded which) from PBMCs. The receptors were gathered from a human donor in good health, serving as a control.

The sample holds one count of this clonotype. The chain has TRBV27 and TRBJ1-2, with 7 positions matching TRBD1. This CDR3 spans 14 amino acids. The germline V gene encodes CDR1 MNHEY and CDR2 SMNVEV (reference sequence). V shed 6 bases and J 5 bases; nucleotides not matched to a gene: 9. The CDR3 is CASRVGQLLYGYTF. CDR3 sequence (DNA): TGTGCCAGCAGGGTGGGACAGCTGCTATATGGCTACACCTTC.

In regard to this clonotype: A much larger clone differs by one base, so this may be a read error. The V call is TRBV10-3, the J call TRBJ1-1; maybe TRBD1 (5 bases). Trimming cost V 10 bases and J 6 bases, with 15 bases left between them. CDR1 and CDR2 from the germline V gene are ENHRY and SYGVKD. CDR3 size: 12 residues. CDR3 protein: CASRDVAAEAFF. CDR3 DNA sequence: TGTGCCAGCAGGGATGTGGCAGCTGAAGCTTTCTTT.

This clonotype was recorded at least ten times. CDR3 sequence reads: CASSQGLLLPQHF. In DNA form, the CDR3 reads TGTGCCAGCAGCCAAGGTTTGCTGTTGCCCCAGCATTTT. The chain recombines TRBV4-2 with TRBJ1-5; no clear D. Germline CDR1 reads LGHNA; CDR2 reads YNFKEQ. V was clipped by 1 base and J by 9 bases, with 10 bases between them. There are 13 residues in the CDR3.

V and J are TRBV19 and TRBJ2-5; TRBD1 matches at 11 bases. CDR3 length: 15 residues. J gave up 5 bases and V 6 bases, and 8 bases lay outside the gene matches. Germline V gene data show CDR1 as LNHDA and CDR2 as SQIVND (reference sequence). The CDR3 DNA sequence: TGTGCCAGTAGAGGACAGGGGGCCGCGTATGAGACCCAGTACTTC. Translated, it gives CASRGQGAAYETQYF.

In its sample, this clonotype was seen many times. V and J are TRBV5-5 and TRBJ1-1; D is undetermined. Germline loops: CDR1 SGHKS, CDR2 YYEKEE (reference sequence). With 1 base removed from V and 4 bases from J, the gap between germline ends came to 5 bases. CDR3 length: 12 residues. The CDR3 loop is CASSLTGTEAFF. CDR3 DNA sequence: TGTGCCAGCAGCTTGACCGGCACTGAAGCTTTCTTT.

There are many counts of this clonotype. The rearrangement uses TRBV5-1 and TRBJ2-2, with a possible D match to TRBD2 (5 bases). The CDR3 runs to 16 residues. Germline V lookup: CDR1 SGHRS, CDR2 YFSETQ. Trimming stripped 3 bases from V and 6 bases from J, with 18 bases between. The DNA for the CDR3 is TGCGCCAGCAGCTCGACGCGGGCAACTAACGCCGGGGAGCTGTTTTTT. This gives the protein CASSSTRATNAGELFF.

In this sample, this clonotype turned up many times. A read error may produce the germline difference seen at one junction end. V is TRBV27 and J is TRBJ2-7; 7 positions match TRBD1. The germline CDR1 and CDR2 sequences are MNHEY and SMNVEV (reference sequence). The CDR3 loop spans 13 amino acids. For the CDR3, the DNA is TGTGCCAGCAGTTTTGGCTCCGGACAGGAGACCATCTTC. The encoded protein is CASSFGSGQETIF.

This clonotype was recorded many times. This chain joins TRBV11-2 and TRBJ1-5; 7 nucleotides line up with TRBD1. Trimming took 5 bases from V and 2 from J; bases not matched to a gene: 3. The germline CDR1 and CDR2 sequences are SGHAT and FQNNGV. The CDR3 runs 14 residues. CDR3 sequence: CASSTGVGNQPQHF. The CDR3 region has the DNA TGTGCCAGCAGCACAGGGGTCGGCAATCAGCCCCAGCATTTT.

The table lists this clonotype with a count of one. The gene calls are TRBV15 and TRBJ1-5; a weak D match, TRBD1 (6 bases). This CDR3 spans 17 amino acids. V lost 3 bases to trimming and J lost 9 bases, with 24 bases between them. CDR1 and CDR2 (germline): LNHNV, YYDKDF (reference sequence). As DNA, the CDR3 is TGTGCCACCAGCAGCGTACCAGGGGCTCCGCGACAGTCGCCCCAGCATTTT. Translation gives CATSSVPGAPRQSPQHF.

This rearrangement joins TRBV2 to TRBJ1-1, with no clear D. This CDR3 region has 12 residues. CDR1 SNHLY and CDR2 FYNNEI come from the germline V gene. V was shortened by 10 bases and J by 3 bases, with 12 bases between the two germline ends. The CDR3 sequence: CANQDRYTEAFF. The CDR3 region has the DNA TGTGCCAACCAGGATCGGTACACTGAAGCTTTCTTT.

Points on this clonotype: The junction and the germline gene differ at one end; a read error may be behind it. The chain joins TRBV10-3 to TRBJ2-7; D unresolved. Germline V gene sequence: CDR1 ENHRY, CDR2 SYGVKD. The CDR3 spans 13 residues. CDR3 coding DNA: TGCGCCATCAGTGAGTCGCTTTCCTACGAGCAGTACTTC. This codes for CAISESLSYEQYF.

DNA for the CDR3: TGCAGTGCTGTGGGACAGGGGATTTACGAGCAGTACTTC. Translation: CSAVGQGIYEQYF. The chain joins TRBV20-1 to TRBJ2-7; the match to TRBD1 covers 10 bases. CDR1 is DFQATT and CDR2 is SNEGSKA in the germline V gene (reference sequence). J lost 4 bases, V lost 5 bases, and 5 bases had no gene match. The CDR3 contains 13 residues.

The chain couples TRBV10-3 to TRBJ2-3; D is possibly TRBD2 (6 bases). The CDR3 is 11 residues long. With 7 bases removed from V and 5 bases from J, the gap between germline ends came to 7 bases. Germline V gene lookup returns CDR1 ENHRY and CDR2 SYGVKD. This CDR3 is CAIMGGDTQYF. The DNA for the CDR3 is TGTGCCATCATGGGGGGAGATACGCAGTATTTT.

Remarks on this clonotype: This may come from a read error, since a much larger clone is one base off. The rearrangement joins TRBV19 to TRBJ2-1; 8 positions agree with TRBD2. CDR3 size: 17 residues. Trimming removed 0 bases from V and 8 bases from J; junction bases left unmatched: 12. Germline V gives CDR1 LNHDA, CDR2 SQIVND (reference sequence). CDR3 amino acids: CASSIDPGQAGVYEQFF. The CDR3 DNA is TGTGCCAGTAGTATAGATCCGGGACAAGCGGGGGTTTATGAGCAGTTCTTC.

The rearrangement links TRBV25-1 to TRBJ2-3; D not certain. The CDR3 covers 14 residues. CDR1 and CDR2 from the germline V gene are MGHDK and SYGVNS. Trimming took off 6 bases at V and 6 bases at J, with 16 bases between the two ends. CDR3 loop: CASRGGQVWDTQYF. The CDR3 region has the DNA TGTGCCAGCAGAGGTGGGCAGGTCTGGGATACGCAGTATTTT.

Ten or more counts support this clonotype. This rearrangement joins TRBV20-1 to TRBJ2-1; no reliable D call. There are 14 residues in the CDR3. Trimming removed 5 bases at V and 7 bases at J, with 18 bases between. Germline V gives CDR1 DFQATT, CDR2 SNEGSKA (reference sequence). DNA of the CDR3: TGCAGTGCTGGCGATTTCTTACTGTCAAATGAGCAGTTCTTC. As protein: CSAGDFLLSNEQFF.

This clonotype was recorded a few times. This rearrangement joins TRBV7-8 to TRBJ1-5; D is undetermined. CDR3 length equals 13 residues. The germline CDR1 and CDR2 sequences are SGHVS and FQNEAQ. V was pared by 2 bases and J by 6 bases, with 8 bases between. DNA for the CDR3: TGTGCCAGCAGCTTAACGGTGATTCAGCCCCAGCATTTT. Residues: CASSLTVIQPQHF.

V gene TRBV7-3 combines with J gene TRBJ2-3, with unresolved D. The germline gives CDR1 SGHTA, CDR2 FQGTGA. This CDR3 contains 14 residues. The V end lost 1 base, the J end lost 0 bases, and 5 bases lay between the germline ends. The CDR3 here is CASSLRSSTDTQYF. CDR3 DNA sequence: TGTGCCAGCAGCTTAAGGAGTAGCACAGATACGCAGTATTTT.

This clonotype was counted only a few times. The rearrangement links TRBV5-4 to TRBJ2-2; 10 bases map to TRBD1. This CDR3 comprises 17 residues. The trim removed 0 bases at V and 5 bases at J, leaving 7 bases unmatched. The germline CDR1 and CDR2 sequences are SGHNT and YYREEE (reference sequence). The CDR3 nucleotides read TGTGCCAGCAGCTTGGCCCCCGGGACAGGGGAAACCGGGGAGCTGTTTTTT. As protein: CASSLAPGTGETGELFF.

The chain combines TRBV24-1 with TRBJ1-1, with D perhaps TRBD1 (5 bases). Trimming took 7 bases from V and 5 from J, leaving 7 bases between them. Germline lookup yields CDR1 KGHDR and CDR2 SFDVKD. The CDR3 is 11 residues long. CDR3: CATRKGTEAFF. The CDR3 DNA is TGTGCCACCAGGAAGGGGACTGAAGCTTTCTTT.

In its sample, this clonotype was seen many times. The chain joins TRBV2 to TRBJ2-7; D is possibly TRBD1 or TRBD2 (5 bases each). Trimming cost V 4 bases and J 9 bases, with 16 bases left between them. The CDR3 consists of 13 residues. CDR1 and CDR2 (germline): SNHLY, FYNNEI. The CDR3 coding sequence is TGTGCCAGCAGTGCTATGGGGGAAAGGAGGCAGTACTTC. It specifies CASSAMGERRQYF.

About this clonotype: Relative to the germline gene, one junction end is altered; a read error may explain this. This chain connects TRBV25-1 to TRBJ2-3; 9 nucleotides agree with TRBD2. The CDR3 has 18 amino acids. Germline CDR1 is MGHDK and CDR2 is SYGVNS. The CDR3 here is CATSETGTSLVRADTQYF. CDR3 coding DNA: TGTGCCACCAGTGAAACCGGGACTAGCCTTGTTCGCGCAGATACGCAGTATTTT.